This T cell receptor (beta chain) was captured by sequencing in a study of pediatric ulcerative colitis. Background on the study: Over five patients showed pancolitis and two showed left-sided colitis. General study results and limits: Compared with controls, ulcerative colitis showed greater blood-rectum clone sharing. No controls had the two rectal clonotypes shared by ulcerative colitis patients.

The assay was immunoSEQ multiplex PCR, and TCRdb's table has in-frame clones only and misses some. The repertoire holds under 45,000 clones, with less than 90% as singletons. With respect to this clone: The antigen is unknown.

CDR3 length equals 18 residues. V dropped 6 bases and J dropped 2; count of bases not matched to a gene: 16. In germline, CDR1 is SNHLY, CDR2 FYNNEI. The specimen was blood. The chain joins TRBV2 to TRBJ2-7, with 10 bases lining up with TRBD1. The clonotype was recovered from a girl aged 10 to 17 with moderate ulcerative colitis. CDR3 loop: CASSAGTGAILGTYEQYF. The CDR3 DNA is TGTGCCAGCAGCGCCGGGACAGGGGCGATACTTGGGACCTACGAGCAGTACTTC.